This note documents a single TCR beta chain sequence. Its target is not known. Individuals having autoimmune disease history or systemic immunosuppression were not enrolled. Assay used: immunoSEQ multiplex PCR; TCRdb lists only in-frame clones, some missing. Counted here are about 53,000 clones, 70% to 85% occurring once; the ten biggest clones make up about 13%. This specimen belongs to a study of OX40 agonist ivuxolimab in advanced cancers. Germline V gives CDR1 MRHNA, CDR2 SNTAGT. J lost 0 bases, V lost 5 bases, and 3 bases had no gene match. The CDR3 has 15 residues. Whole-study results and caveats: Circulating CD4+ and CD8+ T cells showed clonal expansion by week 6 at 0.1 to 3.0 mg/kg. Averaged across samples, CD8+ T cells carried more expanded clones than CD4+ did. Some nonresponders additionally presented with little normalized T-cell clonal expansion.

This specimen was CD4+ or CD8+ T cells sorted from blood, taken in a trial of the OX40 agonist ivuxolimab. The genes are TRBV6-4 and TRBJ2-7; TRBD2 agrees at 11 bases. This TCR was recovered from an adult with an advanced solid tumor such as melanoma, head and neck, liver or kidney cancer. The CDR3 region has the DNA TGTGCCAGCAGTCATGGACTAGCGGGCTCCTACGAGCAGTACTTC. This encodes CASSHGLAGSYEQYF.